The sequence of this T cell receptor beta chain was determined in a study of T cells in Graves' hyperthyroidism and ophthalmopathy. The CDR3 contains 17 residues. The V segment lost 4 bases and the J segment 7 bases; nucleotides outside the gene matches: 13. The investigators amplified TCR beta CDR3 regions from RNA transcripts. Primed by the HTBI set, a first-round RT-PCR was run on the TCR CDR3. TCRdb re-called the multiplex PCR reads through MiXCR, storing one row per CDR3 protein. The sample contains around 250,000 distinct CDR3 sequences, 14% to 15% of which appear only once. In making diagnoses, clinical symptoms, serum thyroxine and TRAb, thyroid ultrasound and orbital computed tomography were all used. Study-level results: The model identified upcoming ophthalmopathy a median about 7.1 months ahead of onset.

Concerning this clonotype itself: Its antigen remains unidentified.

This clonotype was sampled from a woman aged 40 to 50 with Graves' hyperthyroidism that later progressed to Graves' ophthalmopathy. Sequencing input: blood. The chain couples TRBV12-3 or TRBV12-4 to TRBJ2-2, with TRBD1 matching over 9 bases. The CDR3 bases are TGTGCCAGCAGTTCGCACCCGGGACAGGGATTCGGCGGGGAGCTGTTTTTT. It translates to CASSSHPGQGFGGELFF.